This note documents a single T cell receptor (beta chain) sequence. What it binds is unknown. This sample stems from a study of cytotoxic CD8 clonotypes in ibrutinib-treated CLL. Study-wide background: Productive templates per sample averaged roughly 270,000; productive rearrangements, more than 75,000.

Study-level findings and limits: Sampling times differed between sustained-remission and progressing patients. Clonality increased at ibrutinib response and stayed stable in sustained remission. At progression, however, it fell back toward baseline.

Measured with immunoSEQ multiplex PCR; TCRdb has only the in-frame clones, and not every one. The sample lists about 49,000 clones; more than 45% were seen once. V shed 6 bases, J shed 7 bases, and the junction held 11 bases outside the gene matches. The germline V gene has CDR1 MNHNS and CDR2 SASEGT. The CDR3 is 15 residues long. The sample was PBMCs, taken after 12 months of ibrutinib treatment. The clonotype was recovered from a human donor with chronic lymphocytic leukemia. The chain recombines TRBV6-1 with TRBJ2-1, with 8 bases lining up with TRBD1. CDR3 sequence (DNA): TGTGCCAGCAGCTCAGGGGGCGCAACTTCAAATGAGCAGTTCTTC. It codes for CASSSGGATSNEQFF.